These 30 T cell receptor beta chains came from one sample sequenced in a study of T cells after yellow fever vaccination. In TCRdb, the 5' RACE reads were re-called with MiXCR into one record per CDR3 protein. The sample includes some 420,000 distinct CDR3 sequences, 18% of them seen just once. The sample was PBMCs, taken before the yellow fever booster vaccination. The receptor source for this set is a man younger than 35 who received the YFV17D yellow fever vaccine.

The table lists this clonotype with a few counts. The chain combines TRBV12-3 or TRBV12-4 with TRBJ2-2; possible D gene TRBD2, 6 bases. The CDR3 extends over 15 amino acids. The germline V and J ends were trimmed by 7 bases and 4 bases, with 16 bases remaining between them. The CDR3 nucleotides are TGTGCCAGCACCTCGGGGGTTACGGGCACCGGGGAGCTGTTTTTT. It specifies CASTSGVTGTGELFF.

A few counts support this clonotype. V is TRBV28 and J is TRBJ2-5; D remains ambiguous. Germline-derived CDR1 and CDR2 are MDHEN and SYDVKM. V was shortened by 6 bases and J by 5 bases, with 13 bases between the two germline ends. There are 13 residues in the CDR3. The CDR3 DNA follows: TGTGCCAGCAGCTCCCCGAACGGGGAGACCCAGTACTTC. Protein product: CASSSPNGETQYF.

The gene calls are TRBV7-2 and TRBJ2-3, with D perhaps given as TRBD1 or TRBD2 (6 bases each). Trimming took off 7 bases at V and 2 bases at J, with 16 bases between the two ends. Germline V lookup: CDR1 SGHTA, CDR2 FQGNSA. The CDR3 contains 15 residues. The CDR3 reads CASILSRGLTDTQYF. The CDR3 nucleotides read TGTGCCAGCATCCTTAGTCGGGGGCTCACAGATACGCAGTATTTT.

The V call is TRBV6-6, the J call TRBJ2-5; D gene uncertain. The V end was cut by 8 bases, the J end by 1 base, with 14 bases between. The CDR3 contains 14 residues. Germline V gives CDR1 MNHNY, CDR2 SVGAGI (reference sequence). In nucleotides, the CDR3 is TGTGCCAGCGGTGCTCCTAGGAGCCAAGAGACCCAGTACTTC. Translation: CASGAPRSQETQYF.

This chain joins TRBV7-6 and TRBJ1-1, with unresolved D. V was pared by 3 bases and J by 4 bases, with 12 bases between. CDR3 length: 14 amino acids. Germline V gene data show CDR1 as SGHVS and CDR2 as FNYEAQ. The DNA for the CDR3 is TGTGCCAGCAGCTTCCAGTACGGAGGCACTGAAGCTTTCTTT. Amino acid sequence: CASSFQYGGTEAFF. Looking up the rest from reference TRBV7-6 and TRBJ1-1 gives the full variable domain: GAGVSQSPRYKVTKRGQDVALRCDPISGHVSLYWYRQALGQGPEFLTYFNYEAQQDKSGLPNDRFSAERPEGSISTLTIQRTEQRDSAMYRCASSFQYGGTEAFFGQGTRLTVV.

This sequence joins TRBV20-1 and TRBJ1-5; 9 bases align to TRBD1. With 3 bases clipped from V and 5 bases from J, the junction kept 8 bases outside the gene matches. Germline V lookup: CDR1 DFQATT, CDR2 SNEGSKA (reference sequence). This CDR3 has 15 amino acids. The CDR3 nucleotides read TGCAGTGCTAGGACGGACAGGGGAGAGGATCAGCCCCAGCATTTT. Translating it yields CSARTDRGEDQPQHF.

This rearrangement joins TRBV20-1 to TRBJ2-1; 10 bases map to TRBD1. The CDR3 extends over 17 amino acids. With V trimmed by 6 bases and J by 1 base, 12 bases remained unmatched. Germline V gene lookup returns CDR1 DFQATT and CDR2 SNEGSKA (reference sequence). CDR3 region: CSARDRGPTHSYNEQFF. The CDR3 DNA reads TGCAGTGCGAGGGACAGGGGCCCCACTCATTCCTACAATGAGCAGTTCTTC.

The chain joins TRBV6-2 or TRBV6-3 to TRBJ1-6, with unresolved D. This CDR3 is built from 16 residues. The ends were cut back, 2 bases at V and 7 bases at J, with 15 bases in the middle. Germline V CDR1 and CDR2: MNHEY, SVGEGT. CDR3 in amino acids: CASSYGSGIRNSPLHF. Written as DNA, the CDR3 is TGTGCCAGCAGTTACGGGTCGGGTATTCGGAATTCACCCCTCCACTTT.

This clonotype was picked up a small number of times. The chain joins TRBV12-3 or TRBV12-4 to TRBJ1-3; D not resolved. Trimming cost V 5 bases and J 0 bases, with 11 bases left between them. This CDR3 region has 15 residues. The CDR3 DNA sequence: TGTGCCAGCAGTAGGCAAAGGCACTCTGGAAACACCATATATTTT. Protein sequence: CASSRQRHSGNTIYF.

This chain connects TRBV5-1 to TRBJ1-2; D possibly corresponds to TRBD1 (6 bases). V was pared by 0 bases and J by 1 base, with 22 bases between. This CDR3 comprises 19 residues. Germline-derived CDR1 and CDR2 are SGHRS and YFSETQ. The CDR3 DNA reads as TGCGCCAGCAGCTTGGGGGGGGGCCAGCGGAGCCCCAATAACTATGGCTACACCTTC. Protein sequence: CASSLGGGQRSPNNYGYTF.

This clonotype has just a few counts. The CDR3 loop reads CATLAAIQRPNTGELFF. DNA of the CDR3: TGTGCCACCCTCGCGGCGATCCAGAGACCGAACACCGGGGAGCTGTTTTTT. The chain combines TRBV7-2 with TRBJ2-2; D not certain. The ends were cut back, 10 bases at V and 0 bases at J, with 21 bases in the middle. The CDR3 runs 17 residues. From germline, CDR1 is SGHTA and CDR2 FQGNSA.

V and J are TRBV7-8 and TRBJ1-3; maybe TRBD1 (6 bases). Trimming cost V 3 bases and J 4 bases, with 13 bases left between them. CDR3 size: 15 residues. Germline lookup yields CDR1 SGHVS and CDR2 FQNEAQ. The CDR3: CASSLYRVSGNTIYF. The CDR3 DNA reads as TGTGCCAGCAGCTTGTACAGGGTTTCAGGAAACACCATATATTTT.

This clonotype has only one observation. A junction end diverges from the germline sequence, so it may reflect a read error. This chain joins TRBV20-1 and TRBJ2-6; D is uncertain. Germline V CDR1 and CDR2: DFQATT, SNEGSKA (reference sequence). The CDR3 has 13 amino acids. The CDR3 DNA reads TGCAGCGCTAGGGTAGTGGGGGCCAACGTCCTGACTTTC. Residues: CSARVVGANVLTF.

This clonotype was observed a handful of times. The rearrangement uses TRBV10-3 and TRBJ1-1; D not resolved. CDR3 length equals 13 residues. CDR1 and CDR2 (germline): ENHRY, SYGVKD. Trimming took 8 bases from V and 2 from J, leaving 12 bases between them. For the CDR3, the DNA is TGTGCCATCTCACCCGGGAGCAACACTGAAGCTTTCTTT. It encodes CAISPGSNTEAFF.

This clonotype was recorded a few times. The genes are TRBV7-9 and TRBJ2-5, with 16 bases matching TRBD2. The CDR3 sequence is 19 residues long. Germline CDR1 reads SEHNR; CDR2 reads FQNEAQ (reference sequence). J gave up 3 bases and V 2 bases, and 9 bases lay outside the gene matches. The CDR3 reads CASSLSPGLAGGQEETQYF. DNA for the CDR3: TGTGCCAGCAGCTTATCTCCGGGACTAGCGGGGGGGCAAGAAGAGACCCAGTACTTC.

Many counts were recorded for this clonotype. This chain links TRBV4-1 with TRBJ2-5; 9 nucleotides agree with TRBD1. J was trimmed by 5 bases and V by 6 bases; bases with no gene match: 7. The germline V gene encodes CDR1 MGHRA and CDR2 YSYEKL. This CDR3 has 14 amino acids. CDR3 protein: CASRGTGLGETQYF. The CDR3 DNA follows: TGCGCCAGCAGGGGGACAGGGTTGGGGGAGACCCAGTACTTC.

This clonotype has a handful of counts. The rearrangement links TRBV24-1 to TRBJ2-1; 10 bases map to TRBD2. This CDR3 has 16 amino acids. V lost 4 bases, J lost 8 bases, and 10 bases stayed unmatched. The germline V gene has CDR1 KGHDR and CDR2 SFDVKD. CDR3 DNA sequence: TGTGCCACCAGTGACCCCAGCGGGGGGGCCCTGGATGAGCAGTTCTTC. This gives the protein CATSDPSGGALDEQFF.

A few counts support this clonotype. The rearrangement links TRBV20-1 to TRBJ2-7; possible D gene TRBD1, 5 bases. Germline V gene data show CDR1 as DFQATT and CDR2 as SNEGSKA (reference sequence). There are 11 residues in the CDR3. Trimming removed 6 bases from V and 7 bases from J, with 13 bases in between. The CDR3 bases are TGCAGTGCCAGACAGCTGTGGGAGCAGTACGTC. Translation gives CSARQLWEQYV.

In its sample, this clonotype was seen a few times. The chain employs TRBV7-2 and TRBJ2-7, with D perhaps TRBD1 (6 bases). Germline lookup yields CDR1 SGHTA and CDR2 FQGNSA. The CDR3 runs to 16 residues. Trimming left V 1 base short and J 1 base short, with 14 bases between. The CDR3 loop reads CASSLVGAGTSYEQYF. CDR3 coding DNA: TGTGCCAGCAGCTTAGTGGGGGCCGGCACGTCCTACGAGCAGTACTTC.

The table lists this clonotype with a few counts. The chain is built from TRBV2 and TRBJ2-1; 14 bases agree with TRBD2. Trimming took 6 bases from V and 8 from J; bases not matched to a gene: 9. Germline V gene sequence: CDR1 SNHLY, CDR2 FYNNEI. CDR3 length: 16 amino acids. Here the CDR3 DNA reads TGTGCCAGCAGACCCCGGACTAGCGGGGGGTGGCATGAGCAGTTCTTC. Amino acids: CASRPRTSGGWHEQFF.

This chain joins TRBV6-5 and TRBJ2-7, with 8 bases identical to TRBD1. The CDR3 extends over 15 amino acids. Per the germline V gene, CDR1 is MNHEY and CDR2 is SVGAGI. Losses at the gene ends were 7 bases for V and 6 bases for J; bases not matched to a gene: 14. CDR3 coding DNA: TGTGCCAGCAAAGAGAGGACAGGGAGGAATGGCGAGCAGTACTTC. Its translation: CASKERTGRNGEQYF.

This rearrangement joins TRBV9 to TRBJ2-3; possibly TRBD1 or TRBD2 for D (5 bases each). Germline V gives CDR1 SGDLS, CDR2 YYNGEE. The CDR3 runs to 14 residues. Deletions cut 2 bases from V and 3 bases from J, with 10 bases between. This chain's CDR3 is CASSVEGETDTQYF. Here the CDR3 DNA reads TGTGCCAGCAGCGTGGAAGGGGAGACAGATACGCAGTATTTT.

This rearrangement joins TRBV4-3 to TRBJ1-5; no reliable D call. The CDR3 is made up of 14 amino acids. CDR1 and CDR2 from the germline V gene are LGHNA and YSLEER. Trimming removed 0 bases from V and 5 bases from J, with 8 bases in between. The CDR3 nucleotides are TGCGCCAGCAGCCAAGATGGCAGATATCAGCCCCAGCATTTT. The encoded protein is CASSQDGRYQPQHF.

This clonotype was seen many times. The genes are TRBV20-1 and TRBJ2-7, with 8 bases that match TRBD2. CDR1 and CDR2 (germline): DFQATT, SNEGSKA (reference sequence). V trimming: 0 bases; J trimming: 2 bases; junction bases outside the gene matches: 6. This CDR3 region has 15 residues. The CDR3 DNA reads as TGCAGTGCTAGAGATAAAGCGGGGGCTCCCTACGAGCAGTACGTC. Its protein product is CSARDKAGAPYEQYV.

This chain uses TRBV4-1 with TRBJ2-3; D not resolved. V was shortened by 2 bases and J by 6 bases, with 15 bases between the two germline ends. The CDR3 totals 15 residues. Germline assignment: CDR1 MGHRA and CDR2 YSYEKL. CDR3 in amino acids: CASSQYNQVWDTQYF. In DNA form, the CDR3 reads TGCGCCAGCAGCCAATACAACCAAGTGTGGGATACGCAGTATTTT.

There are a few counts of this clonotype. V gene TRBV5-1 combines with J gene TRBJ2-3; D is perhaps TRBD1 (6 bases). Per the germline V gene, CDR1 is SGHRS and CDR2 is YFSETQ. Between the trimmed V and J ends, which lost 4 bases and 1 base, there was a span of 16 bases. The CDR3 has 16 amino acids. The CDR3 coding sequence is TGCGCCAGCAGCACCGGACAGACGTCGGGCACAGATACGCAGTATTTT. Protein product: CASSTGQTSGTDTQYF.

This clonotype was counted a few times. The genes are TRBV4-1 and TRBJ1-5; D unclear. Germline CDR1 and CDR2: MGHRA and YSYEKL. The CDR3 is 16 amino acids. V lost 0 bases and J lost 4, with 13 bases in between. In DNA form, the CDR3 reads TGCGCCAGCAGCCAAGATGTACTTGGCGGTAATCAGCCCCAGCATTTT. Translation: CASSQDVLGGNQPQHF.

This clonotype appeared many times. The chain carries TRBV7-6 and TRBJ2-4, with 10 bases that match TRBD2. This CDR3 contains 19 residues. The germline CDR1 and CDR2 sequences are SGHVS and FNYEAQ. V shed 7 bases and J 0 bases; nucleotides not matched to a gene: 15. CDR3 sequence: CASIKARTSGGGAKNIQYF. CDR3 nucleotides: TGTGCCAGCATCAAAGCCCGGACTAGCGGTGGGGGAGCCAAAAACATTCAGTACTTC. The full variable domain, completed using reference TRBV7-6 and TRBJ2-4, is GAGVSQSPRYKVTKRGQDVALRCDPISGHVSLYWYRQALGQGPEFLTYFNYEAQQDKSGLPNDRFSAERPEGSISTLTIQRTEQRDSAMYRCASIKARTSGGGAKNIQYFGAGTRLSVL.

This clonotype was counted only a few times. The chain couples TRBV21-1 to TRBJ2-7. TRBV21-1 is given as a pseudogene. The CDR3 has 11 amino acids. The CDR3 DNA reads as TGTGCCAGCAGCAAAGTCTACGAGCAGTACTTC. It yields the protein CASSKVYEQYF.

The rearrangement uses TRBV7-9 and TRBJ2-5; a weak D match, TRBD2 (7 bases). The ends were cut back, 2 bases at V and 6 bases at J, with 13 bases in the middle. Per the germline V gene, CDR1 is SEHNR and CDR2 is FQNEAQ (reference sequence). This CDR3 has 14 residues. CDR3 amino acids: CASSLRGAGKTQYF. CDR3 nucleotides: TGTGCCAGCAGCTTACGGGGGGCAGGAAAGACCCAGTACTTC.